What follows are 21 T cell receptor beta chains derived from one specimen sequenced in a study of OX40 agonist ivuxolimab in advanced cancers. TCRdb's copy holds only in-frame clones and misses some; the assay was immunoSEQ multiplex PCR. This table has 100,000 to 120,000 clones, 75% to 95% appearing once. The source material was CD4+ or CD8+ T cells sorted from blood, sampled in a trial of the OX40 agonist ivuxolimab. The origin of the receptors is an adult with an advanced solid tumor such as melanoma, head and neck, liver or kidney cancer.

With regard to this clone: In the same sample, other DNA sequences code for this CDR3. The CDR3 region has the DNA TGCGCCAGCAGCTTGGGACAGGGCGGGGAGACCCAGTACTTC. Translation: CASSLGQGGETQYF. The chain links TRBV5-1 to TRBJ2-5; 7 bases fit TRBD1. V lost 0 bases, J lost 5 bases, and 4 bases stayed unmatched. Germline CDR1 and CDR2: SGHRS and YFSETQ. The CDR3 loop spans 14 amino acids.

The chain is built from TRBV14 and TRBJ1-1; TRBD1 matches 8 bases. The CDR3 covers 13 residues. The V and J ends lost 11 bases and 4 bases, in that order; junction bases with no gene match: 9. The V gene's germline CDR1 is SGHDN and CDR2 FVKESK. The CDR3 coding sequence is TGTGCCCGGGCAGGGGGCGGGAGCACTGAAGCTTTCTTT. Amino acids: CARAGGGSTEAFF.

The V gene is TRBV5-1, the J gene TRBJ2-1; D unclear. Per the germline V gene, CDR1 is SGHRS and CDR2 is YFSETQ. The CDR3 length is 16 residues. The V gene lost 2 bases and the J gene lost 1 base, with 13 bases spanning the gap. The CDR3 DNA is TGCGCCAGCAGCTTAGGCTACGGACGGTCCTACAATGAGCAGTTCTTC. It encodes CASSLGYGRSYNEQFF. The full variable domain, its missing parts supplied by reference TRBV5-1 and TRBJ2-1, is KAGVTQTPRYLIKTRGQQVTLSCSPISGHRSVSWYQQTPGQGLQFLFEYFSETQRNKGNFPGRFSGRQFSNSRSEMNVSTLELGDSALYLCASSLGYGRSYNEQFFGPGTRLTVL.

This chain connects TRBV6-5 to TRBJ1-1; 7 bases line up with TRBD1. Losses at the gene ends were 7 bases for V and 0 bases for J; bases not matched to a gene: 8. Per the germline V gene, CDR1 is MNHEY and CDR2 is SVGAGI. The CDR3 sequence is 15 residues long. The DNA of the CDR3 is TGTGCCAGCAACCCCGCAGGGGGAATGAACACTGAAGCTTTCTTT. Its protein is CASNPAGGMNTEAFF.

This clone has only a few counts. V gene TRBV18 combines with J gene TRBJ1-1; D not certain. The germline CDR1 and CDR2 sequences are KGHSH and LQKENI. V was clipped by 4 bases and J by 7 bases, with 10 bases between them. The CDR3 contains 12 residues. As DNA, the CDR3 is TGTGCCAGCTCACTACAATCATATGAAGCTTTCTTT. It yields the protein CASSLQSYEAFF.

V usage is TRBV6-1 and J usage is TRBJ2-3; D remains unclear. Trimming took off 5 bases at V and 9 bases at J, with 9 bases between the two ends. From germline, CDR1 is MNHNS and CDR2 SASEGT. CDR3 length equals 11 residues. CDR3 region: CASSPPPTQYF. The CDR3 nucleotides read TGTGCCAGCAGTCCCCCCCCAACGCAGTATTTT.

The J gene is TRBJ1-5, the V gene TRBV19; D might be TRBD1 (5 bases). From germline, CDR1 is LNHDA and CDR2 SQIVND (reference sequence). V dropped 9 bases and J dropped 0 bases, with 12 bases sitting between them. This CDR3 spans 14 amino acids. The CDR3 bases are TGTGCCAGCAGGGACGTCTATAGCAATCAGCCCCAGCATTTT. Translated: CASRDVYSNQPQHF.

The chain carries TRBV7-9 and TRBJ2-5; tentative D call: TRBD1 (5 bases). Germline loops: CDR1 SEHNR, CDR2 FQNEAQ (reference sequence). The CDR3 is made up of 14 amino acids. Trimming took off 5 bases at V and 9 bases at J, with 19 bases between the two ends. CDR3 DNA: TGTGCCAGCAGCGTGAGACAGAGCCCCTGGGCCCAGTACTTC. It translates to CASSVRQSPWAQYF.

This clone was detected only a few times. The chain links TRBV28 to TRBJ2-2; D remains unclear. From germline, CDR1 is MDHEN and CDR2 SYDVKM. V lost 4 bases, J lost 6 bases, and 6 bases lay in between. The CDR3 is 12 residues long. The DNA of the CDR3 is TGTGCCAGCAGTTCCCCATCCGGGGAGCTGTTTTTT. Its protein is CASSSPSGELFF. Looking up the rest from reference TRBV28 and TRBJ2-2 gives the full variable domain: DVKVTQSSRYLVKRTGEKVFLECVQDMDHENMFWYRQDPGLGLRLIYFSYDVKMKEKGDIPEGYSVSREKKERFSLILESASTNQTSMYLCASSSPSGELFFGEGSRLTVL.

The rearrangement joins TRBV5-1 to TRBJ2-5, with 10 bases matching TRBD2. J gave up 3 bases and V 6 bases, and 5 bases lay outside the gene matches. The CDR3 totals 14 residues. Germline V CDR1 and CDR2: SGHRS, YFSETQ. CDR3 nucleotides: TGCGCCAGCACCCGACTAGCGGGTGAAGAGACCCAGTACTTC. This gives the protein CASTRLAGEETQYF.

The chain is built from TRBV4-1 and TRBJ2-5; possible D gene TRBD2, 6 bases. This CDR3 has 13 residues. Between the trimmed V and J ends, which lost 4 bases and 4 bases, there was a span of 10 bases. Germline assignment: CDR1 MGHRA and CDR2 YSYEKL. CDR3 coding DNA: TGCGCCAGCAGCCGGGGGGATCGAGAGACCCAGTACTTC. Protein product: CASSRGDRETQYF.

This chain uses TRBV5-1 with TRBJ1-2; perhaps TRBD1 as D (5 bases). Germline assignment: CDR1 SGHRS and CDR2 YFSETQ. Trimming cost V 4 bases and J 5 bases, with 24 bases left between them. There are 17 residues in the CDR3. The DNA for the CDR3 is TGCGCCAGCAGCGGCCGAGGAGGGGCGAACGGGTCTTATGGCTACACCTTC. The encoded protein is CASSGRGGANGSYGYTF.

The chain links TRBV13 to TRBJ2-5; no reliable D call. This CDR3 spans 13 amino acids. Deletions cut 3 bases from V and 8 bases from J, with 13 bases between. Per germline, CDR1 PRHDT and CDR2 FYEKMQ (reference sequence). The CDR3 DNA reads TGTGCCAGCAGCTTTGGGTCGGTGGGAACCCAGTACTTC. Protein product: CASSFGSVGTQYF.

The rearrangement links TRBV6-1 to TRBJ2-7; weak D call: TRBD1 (6 bases). The CDR3 length is 12 residues. Germline V lookup: CDR1 MNHNS, CDR2 SASEGT. Trimming pared 8 bases from V and 6 bases from J, leaving 14 bases between. The CDR3 spells CASARRGGEQYF. The CDR3 DNA reads as TGTGCCAGCGCACGCAGGGGTGGCGAGCAGTACTTC.

The chain has TRBV19 and TRBJ2-7; weak D call: TRBD1 (6 bases). The CDR3 totals 16 residues. The V end lost 0 bases, the J end lost 5 bases, and 17 bases lay between the germline ends. Germline V gene lookup returns CDR1 LNHDA and CDR2 SQIVND (reference sequence). The CDR3 nucleotides are TGTGCCAGTAGTATAGAAGGGAACAGGGTGAAGCACGAGCAGTACTTC. It yields the protein CASSIEGNRVKHEQYF.

This rearrangement joins TRBV7-9 to TRBJ2-2; D is possibly TRBD1 or TRBD2 (7 bases each). Germline CDR1 is SEHNR and CDR2 is FQNEAQ (reference sequence). The CDR3 runs to 16 residues. V dropped 4 bases and J dropped 4 bases, with 16 bases sitting between them. This CDR3 is CASSSRQGGSTGELFF. DNA for the CDR3: TGTGCCAGCAGCTCGCGACAGGGCGGGAGCACCGGGGAGCTGTTTTTT.

This sequence joins TRBV7-2 and TRBJ2-2; 7 bases are shared with TRBD2. Per the germline V gene, CDR1 is SGHTA and CDR2 is FQGNSA. CDR3 size: 17 residues. J was trimmed by 0 bases and V by 0 bases; bases with no gene match: 4. CDR3 amino acids: CASSLAGTTTNTGELFF. In DNA, the CDR3 is TGTGCCAGCAGCTTAGCTGGGACTACCACGAACACCGGGGAGCTGTTTTTT.

The V gene is TRBV25-1, the J gene TRBJ2-7, with 8 bases fitting TRBD1. Looked up from germline, CDR1 is MGHDK and CDR2 is SYGVNS. This CDR3 has 14 amino acids. With V trimmed by 6 bases and J by 2 bases, 6 bases remained unmatched. CDR3 in amino acids: CASRRQGSTYEQYF. In nucleotides, the CDR3 is TGTGCCAGCAGGCGACAGGGGAGTACCTACGAGCAGTACTTC.

The chain links TRBV6-1 to TRBJ2-7; 8 bases agree with TRBD1. The CDR3 contains 14 residues. The germline gives CDR1 MNHNS, CDR2 SASEGT. V lost 4 bases and J lost 3; bases outside the gene matches: 5. This CDR3 reads CASSVQGGFYEQYF. Here the CDR3 DNA reads TGTGCCAGCAGTGTACAGGGGGGCTTCTACGAGCAGTACTTC.

The genes are TRBV7-2 and TRBJ2-1; 9 bases map to TRBD2. V dropped 5 bases and J dropped 8; count of bases not matched to a gene: 10. CDR1 and CDR2 (germline): SGHTA, FQGNSA. The CDR3 contains 15 residues. The CDR3 protein is CASSPRGGGLDEQFF. The DNA of the CDR3 is TGTGCCAGCAGCCCGCGGGGGGGTGGGTTGGATGAGCAGTTCTTC.

About this clone itself: The junction does not match germline at one end; this may be a read error. The rearrangement uses TRBV12-5 and TRBJ2-5; D perhaps matches TRBD1 (6 bases). Germline lookup yields CDR1 LGHNT and CDR2 FRNRAP. The CDR3 is 17 residues long. This chain's CDR3 is CASDLRGSGRSQETQYF. The CDR3 coding sequence is TGTGCTAGTGATTTGAGGGGGAGCGGTAGGAGTCAAGAGACCCAGTACTTC.